This T cell receptor (beta chain) was sequenced for a study of OX40 agonist ivuxolimab in advanced cancers. Overall study results and limits: Near-lowest levels of clonal expansion characterized partial responders at 0.1-3.0 mg/kg. Average numbers of expanded clones were greater in CD8+ T cells than in CD4+.

Collection of blood occurred at baseline, at cycle 4 day 1, and at cycle 7 day 1. Sequenced by immunoSEQ multiplex PCR; TCRdb stores in-frame clones only, minus some. Among about 54,000 clones listed, approximately 89% were seen once. In the case of this clone: The antigen is undetermined.

V was clipped by 3 bases and J by 0 bases; unmatched bases: 10. Germline V gives CDR1 SGHVS, CDR2 FQNEAQ. CDR3 length: 19 amino acids. The sample consisted of CD4+ or CD8+ T cells sorted from blood, taken in a trial of the OX40 agonist ivuxolimab. This chain links TRBV7-8 with TRBJ2-3, with 12 bases fitting TRBD2. The receptor comes from an adult with an advanced solid tumor such as melanoma, head and neck, liver or kidney cancer. CDR3 DNA: TGTGCCAGCAGCTTCCCACGGACTAGCGGGACCACTAGCACAGATACGCAGTATTTT. This encodes CASSFPRTSGTTSTDTQYF.